This T cell receptor (beta chain) was sequenced in a study of Ad26.COV2.S vaccination and SARS-CoV-2 variants. Whole-study context: The donor belonged to the COV1001 Ad26.COV2.S trial arm. General study points: Spike-specific TCR breadth was greater after Ad26.COV2.S than placebo. For non-spike TCRs, breadth in vaccine recipients resembled that in placebo recipients.

Data came from immunoSEQ multiplex PCR; TCRdb stores just in-frame clones and leaves some out. Among about 400,000 clones, about 89% were seen once, and the ten largest hold under 2%. The length of the CDR3 is 13 residues. V dropped 0 bases and J dropped 7 bases, with 8 bases sitting between them. The treatment: 15 to 20 received Ad26.COV2.S at low or high dose, single or two shots; 5 received placebo; per-sample allocation not given. Collection of the samples took place on day 63 after the first injection of vaccine or placebo. The shot given was an Ad26 vector that makes Wuhan-strain SARS-CoV-2 spike. Worth noting for this clone: Its specificity is not known.

The material sequenced was peripheral blood, taken in a trial of Ad26.COV2.S vaccine versus placebo. The chain recombines TRBV5-3 with TRBJ2-1, with a possible D match to TRBD2 (5 bases). TRBV5-3 is treated as an ORF (open reading frame) with a function not yet certain. The sequence came from a person aged 18-60 years who received the Ad26.COV2.S COVID-19 vaccine or a placebo. CDR3 in amino acids: CARSLEGENEQFF. The CDR3 nucleotides read TGTGCCAGAAGCTTGGAGGGAGAGAATGAGCAGTTCTTC.